The sequence of this T cell receptor beta chain was determined in a study of OX40 agonist ivuxolimab in advanced cancers. Study as a whole: Patients assigned to dose escalation were diagnosed with hepatocellular carcinoma, melanoma, renal cell or head and neck cancer.

This clone appeared once. Germline CDR1 reads SGHNT; CDR2 reads YYREEE (reference sequence). The CDR3 extends over 14 amino acids. V trimming: 5 bases; J trimming: 7 bases; junction bases outside the gene matches: 3. Clones were read by immunoSEQ multiplex PCR, and TCRdb kept only the in-frame ones, dropping some. Seen here are 30,000 or so clones, 70% to 90% observed once, and the top ten hold 25% to 40%. V gene TRBV5-4 combines with J gene TRBJ2-1; 13 nucleotides line up with TRBD2. The source is an adult with an advanced solid tumor such as melanoma, head and neck, liver or kidney cancer. The material was CD4+ or CD8+ T cells sorted from blood, obtained in a trial of the OX40 agonist ivuxolimab. The CDR3 region has the DNA TGTGCCAGCAGACTAGCGGGAGGGGGTAATGAGCAGTTCTTC. This translates into CASRLAGGGNEQFF.